This T cell receptor (beta chain) was obtained from a study of cytomegalovirus exposure and HLA in healthy donors. Note on this clone: Its antigen is as yet unknown.

Sampled while nominally healthy, donors likely had unrecorded immune exposures. Study results and limitations: Some V segments, including TRBV6-2 and TRBV6-3, were excluded as indistinguishable. CMV antigen specificity of a few CMV-associated chains was confirmed in vitro. Earlier findings revealed that most TCR beta V segments proved productive either about 90% or about 30% of the time.

The CDR3 contains 13 residues. V gave up 1 base and J gave up 7 bases, with 7 bases separating them. Germline CDR1 SEHNR, CDR2 FQNEAQ (reference sequence). PCR primers comprised 60 Vbeta and 13 Jbeta primers. Produced via immunoSEQ multiplex PCR; TCRdb's table is partial and in-frame only. The top ten clones hold 5.5% to 7% of a sample with about 200,000 clones, approximately 78% of them seen once. The clonotype was recovered from a woman between 45 and 60 years old in good health and CMV-seropositive. This chain joins TRBV7-9 and TRBJ2-2, with TRBD2 as a possible D gene (5 bases). The sample consisted of PBMCs. The CDR3 DNA is TGTGCCAGCAGCTTAGGGAGGAACGGGGAGCTGTTTTTT. It codes for CASSLGRNGELFF.